Below, 8 T cell receptor beta chains from the same sample are listed, as sequenced in a study of blood T cell repertoires in COVID-19. Here immunoSEQ multiplex PCR was the method, and the copy in TCRdb shows in-frame clones only, minus some. The profile shows roughly 70,000 clones, around 89% of them singletons. Sequencing was done on a sample of peripheral blood. Receptors were obtained from a woman aged 80 or over with active COVID-19.

The chain is built from TRBV12-3 or TRBV12-4 and TRBJ2-1; D not resolved. The CDR3 has 13 residues. Trimming took 5 bases from V and 6 from J, leaving 11 bases between them. CDR3 sequence reads: CASSPPGRNEQFF. As DNA, the CDR3 is TGTGCCAGCAGTCCCCCCGGTCGCAATGAGCAGTTCTTC.

This sequence joins TRBV19 and TRBJ2-2; possibly TRBD2 for D (5 bases). CDR1 LNHDA and CDR2 SQIVND come from the germline V gene (reference sequence). The CDR3 consists of 12 residues. The germline V and J ends were trimmed by 5 bases and 5 bases, with 6 bases remaining between them. CDR3 in DNA: TGTGCCAGTAGTCAGCGGACCGGGGAGCTGTTTTTT. It codes for CASSQRTGELFF.

This chain links TRBV28 with TRBJ2-1; 8 positions match TRBD2. Germline CDR1 is MDHEN and CDR2 is SYDVKM. The CDR3 consists of 15 residues. Unmatched junction bases numbered 5, after V lost 3 bases and J lost 4 bases. CDR3 DNA sequence: TGTGCCAGCAGTTTCCGGGTAGCGGGATACAATGAGCAGTTCTTC. Its translation: CASSFRVAGYNEQFF.

Of note for this clone: Germline is not matched at one junction end, which may reflect a read error. The rearrangement links TRBV19 to TRBJ1-1; TRBD1 matches 8 bases. Germline V gene lookup returns CDR1 LNHDA and CDR2 SQIVND (reference sequence). The CDR3 runs 15 residues. CDR3 sequence (DNA): TGTGCCAGTAGTATAGGGGACAGGCCCGAGACTGGAGCTTTCTTT. Its translation: CASSIGDRPETGAFF.

The chain employs TRBV7-3 and TRBJ2-3; no clear D. This CDR3 comprises 13 residues. Germline V lookup: CDR1 SGHTA, CDR2 FQGTGA. V shed 4 bases and J shed 1 base, with 6 bases lying between them. CDR3 DNA sequence: TGTGCCAGCAGCTCGGTTCGCACAGATACGCAGTATTTT. This translates into CASSSVRTDTQYF.

The chain has TRBV19 and TRBJ1-2; 7 nucleotides agree with TRBD1. Germline values: CDR1 LNHDA, CDR2 SQIVND (reference sequence). V shed 5 bases and J 8 bases; nucleotides not matched to a gene: 11. The CDR3 is 14 amino acids. The CDR3 DNA sequence: TGTGCCAGTAGTTCCGCAGACAGGGTTCGCGGCTACACCTTC. Its protein product is CASSSADRVRGYTF.

This rearrangement joins TRBV7-3 to TRBJ2-1, with TRBD2 identical over 11 bases. Germline V gene sequence: CDR1 SGHTA, CDR2 FQGTGA. The CDR3 totals 14 residues. Trimming cost V 5 bases and J 10 bases; bases outside gene matches: 7. CDR3 sequence (DNA): TGTGCCAGCAGCCCGGGACTAGCGGTCGAGGAGCAGTTCTTC. It codes for CASSPGLAVEEQFF. Based on the CDR3 plus reference TRBV7-3 and TRBJ2-1, the full variable domain is GAGVSQTPSNKVTEKGKYVELRCDPISGHTALYWYRQSLGQGPEFLIYFQGTGAADDSGLPNDRFFAVRPEGSVSTLKIQRTERGDSAVYLCASSPGLAVEEQFFGPGTRLTVL.

The chain employs TRBV5-4 and TRBJ2-7; 9 nucleotides line up with TRBD2. The germline V gene has CDR1 SGHNT and CDR2 YYREEE (reference sequence). The CDR3 is 15 amino acids. The J segment lost 0 bases and the V segment lost 4 bases, leaving 5 bases of the junction unmatched. CDR3 bases: TGTGCCAGCAGCCGAGCGGGAGGAATCTCCTACGAGCAGTACTTC. This encodes CASSRAGGISYEQYF. Using reference TRBV5-4 and TRBJ2-7 for the parts outside the CDR3, the full variable domain is ETGVTQSPTHLIKTRGQQVTLRCSSQSGHNTVSWYQQALGQGPQFIFQYYREEENGRGNFPPRFSGLQFPNYSSELNVNALELDDSALYLCASSRAGGISYEQYFGPGTRLTVT.